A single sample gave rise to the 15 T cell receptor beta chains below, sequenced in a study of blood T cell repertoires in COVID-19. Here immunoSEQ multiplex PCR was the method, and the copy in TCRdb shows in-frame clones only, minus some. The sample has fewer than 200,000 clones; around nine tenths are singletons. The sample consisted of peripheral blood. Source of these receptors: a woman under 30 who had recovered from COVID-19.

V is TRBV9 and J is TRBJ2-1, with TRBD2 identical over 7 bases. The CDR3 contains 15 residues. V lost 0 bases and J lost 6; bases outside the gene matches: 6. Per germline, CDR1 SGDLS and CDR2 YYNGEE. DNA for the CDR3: TGTGCCAGCAGCGTAGCGACTAGCCCCCTCAATGAGCAGTTCTTC. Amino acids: CASSVATSPLNEQFF.

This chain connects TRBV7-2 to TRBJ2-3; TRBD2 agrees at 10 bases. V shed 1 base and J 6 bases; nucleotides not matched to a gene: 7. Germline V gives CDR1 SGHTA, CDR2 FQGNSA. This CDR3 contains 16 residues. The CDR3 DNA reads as TGTGCCAGCAGCTTAGAAAGCGGGGGGGCCGTGGATACGCAGTATTTT. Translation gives CASSLESGGAVDTQYF.

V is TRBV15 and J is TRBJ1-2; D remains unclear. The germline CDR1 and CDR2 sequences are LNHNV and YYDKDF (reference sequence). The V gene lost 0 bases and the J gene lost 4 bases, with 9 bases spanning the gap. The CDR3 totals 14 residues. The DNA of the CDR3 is TGTGCCACCAGCAGAGATACGGGAAGCTATGGCTACACCTTC. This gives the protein CATSRDTGSYGYTF.

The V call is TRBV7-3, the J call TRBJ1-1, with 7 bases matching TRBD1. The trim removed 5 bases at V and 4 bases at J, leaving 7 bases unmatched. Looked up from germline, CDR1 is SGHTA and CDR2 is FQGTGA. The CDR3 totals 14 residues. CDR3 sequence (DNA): TGTGCCAGCAGCCGTGAGGGGGCACCCACTGAAGCTTTCTTT. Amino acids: CASSREGAPTEAFF.

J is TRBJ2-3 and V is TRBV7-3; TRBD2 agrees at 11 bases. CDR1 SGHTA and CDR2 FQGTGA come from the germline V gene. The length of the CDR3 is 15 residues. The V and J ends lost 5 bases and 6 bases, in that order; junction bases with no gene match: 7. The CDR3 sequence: CASSLTSGIGDTQYF. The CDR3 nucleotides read TGTGCCAGCAGCCTGACTAGCGGGATTGGGGATACGCAGTATTTT.

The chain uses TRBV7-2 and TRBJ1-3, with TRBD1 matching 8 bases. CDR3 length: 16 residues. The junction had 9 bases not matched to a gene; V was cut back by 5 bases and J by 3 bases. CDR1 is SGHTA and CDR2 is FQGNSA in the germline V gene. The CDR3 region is CASSPARGLLGNTIYF. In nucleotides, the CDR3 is TGTGCCAGCAGCCCGGCCAGGGGGCTGCTTGGAAACACCATATATTTT.

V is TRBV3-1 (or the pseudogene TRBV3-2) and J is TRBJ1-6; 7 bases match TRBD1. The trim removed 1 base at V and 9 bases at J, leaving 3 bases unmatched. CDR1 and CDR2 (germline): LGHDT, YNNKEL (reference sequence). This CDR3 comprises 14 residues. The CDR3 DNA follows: TGTGCCAGCAGCCAAGGACAGGGAGGTTCACCCCTCCACTTT. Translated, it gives CASSQGQGGSPLHF.

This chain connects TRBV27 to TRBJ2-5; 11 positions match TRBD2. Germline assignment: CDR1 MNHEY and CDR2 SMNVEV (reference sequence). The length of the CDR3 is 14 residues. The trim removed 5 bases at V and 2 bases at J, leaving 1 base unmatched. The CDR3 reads CASSGTSGQETQYF. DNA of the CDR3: TGTGCCAGCAGTGGGACTAGCGGACAAGAGACCCAGTACTTC.

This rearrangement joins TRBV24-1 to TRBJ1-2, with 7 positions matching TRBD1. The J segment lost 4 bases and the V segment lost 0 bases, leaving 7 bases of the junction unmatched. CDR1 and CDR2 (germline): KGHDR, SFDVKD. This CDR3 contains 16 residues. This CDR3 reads CATSDLRTGVGYGYTF. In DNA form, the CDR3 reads TGTGCCACCAGTGATTTGCGCACAGGGGTAGGCTATGGCTACACCTTC.

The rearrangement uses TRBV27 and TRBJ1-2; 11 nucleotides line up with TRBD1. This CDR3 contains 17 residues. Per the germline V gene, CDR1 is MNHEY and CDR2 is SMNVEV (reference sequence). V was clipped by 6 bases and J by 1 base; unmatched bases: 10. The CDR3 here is CASSLRTGGGRNYGYTF. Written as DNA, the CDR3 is TGTGCCAGCAGCCTACGGACAGGGGGCGGTCGTAACTATGGCTACACCTTC.

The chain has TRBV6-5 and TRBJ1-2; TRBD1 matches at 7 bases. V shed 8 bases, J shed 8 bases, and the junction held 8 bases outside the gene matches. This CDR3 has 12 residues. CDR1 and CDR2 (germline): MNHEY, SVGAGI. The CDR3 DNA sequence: TGTGCCAGCCGACAGGGTCCATGGGGCTACACCTTC. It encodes CASRQGPWGYTF.

The CDR3 DNA sequence: TGTGCCAGCAGCCCCCCGGGGGGCCCTAACTCCTACGAGCAGTACTTC. It translates to CASSPPGGPNSYEQYF. J is TRBJ2-7 and V is TRBV6-6; D perhaps matches TRBD2 (7 bases). Germline V gene data show CDR1 as MNHNY and CDR2 as SVGAGI (reference sequence). Between the trimmed V and J ends, which lost 6 bases and 0 bases, there was a span of 18 bases. The CDR3 is 16 residues long.

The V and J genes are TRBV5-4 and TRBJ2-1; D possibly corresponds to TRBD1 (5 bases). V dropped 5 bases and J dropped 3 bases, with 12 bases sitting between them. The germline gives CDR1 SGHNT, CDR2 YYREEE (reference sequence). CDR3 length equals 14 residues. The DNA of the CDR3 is TGTGCCAGCAGTAAGGACACCCTCTACAATGAGCAGTTCTTC. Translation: CASSKDTLYNEQFF.

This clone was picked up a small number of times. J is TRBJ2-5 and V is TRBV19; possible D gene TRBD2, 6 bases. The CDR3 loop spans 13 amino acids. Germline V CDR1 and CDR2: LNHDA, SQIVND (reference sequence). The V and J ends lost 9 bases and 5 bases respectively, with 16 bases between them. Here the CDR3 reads CARGWGVVETQYF. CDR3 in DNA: TGTGCCAGAGGATGGGGGGTGGTGGAGACCCAGTACTTC.

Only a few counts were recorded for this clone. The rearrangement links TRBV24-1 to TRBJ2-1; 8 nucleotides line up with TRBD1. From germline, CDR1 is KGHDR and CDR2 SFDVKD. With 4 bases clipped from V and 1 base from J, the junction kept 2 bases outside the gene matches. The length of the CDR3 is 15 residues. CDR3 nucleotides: TGTGCCACCAGTGAAACAGGGGGTTCCTACAATGAGCAGTTCTTC. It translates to CATSETGGSYNEQFF.